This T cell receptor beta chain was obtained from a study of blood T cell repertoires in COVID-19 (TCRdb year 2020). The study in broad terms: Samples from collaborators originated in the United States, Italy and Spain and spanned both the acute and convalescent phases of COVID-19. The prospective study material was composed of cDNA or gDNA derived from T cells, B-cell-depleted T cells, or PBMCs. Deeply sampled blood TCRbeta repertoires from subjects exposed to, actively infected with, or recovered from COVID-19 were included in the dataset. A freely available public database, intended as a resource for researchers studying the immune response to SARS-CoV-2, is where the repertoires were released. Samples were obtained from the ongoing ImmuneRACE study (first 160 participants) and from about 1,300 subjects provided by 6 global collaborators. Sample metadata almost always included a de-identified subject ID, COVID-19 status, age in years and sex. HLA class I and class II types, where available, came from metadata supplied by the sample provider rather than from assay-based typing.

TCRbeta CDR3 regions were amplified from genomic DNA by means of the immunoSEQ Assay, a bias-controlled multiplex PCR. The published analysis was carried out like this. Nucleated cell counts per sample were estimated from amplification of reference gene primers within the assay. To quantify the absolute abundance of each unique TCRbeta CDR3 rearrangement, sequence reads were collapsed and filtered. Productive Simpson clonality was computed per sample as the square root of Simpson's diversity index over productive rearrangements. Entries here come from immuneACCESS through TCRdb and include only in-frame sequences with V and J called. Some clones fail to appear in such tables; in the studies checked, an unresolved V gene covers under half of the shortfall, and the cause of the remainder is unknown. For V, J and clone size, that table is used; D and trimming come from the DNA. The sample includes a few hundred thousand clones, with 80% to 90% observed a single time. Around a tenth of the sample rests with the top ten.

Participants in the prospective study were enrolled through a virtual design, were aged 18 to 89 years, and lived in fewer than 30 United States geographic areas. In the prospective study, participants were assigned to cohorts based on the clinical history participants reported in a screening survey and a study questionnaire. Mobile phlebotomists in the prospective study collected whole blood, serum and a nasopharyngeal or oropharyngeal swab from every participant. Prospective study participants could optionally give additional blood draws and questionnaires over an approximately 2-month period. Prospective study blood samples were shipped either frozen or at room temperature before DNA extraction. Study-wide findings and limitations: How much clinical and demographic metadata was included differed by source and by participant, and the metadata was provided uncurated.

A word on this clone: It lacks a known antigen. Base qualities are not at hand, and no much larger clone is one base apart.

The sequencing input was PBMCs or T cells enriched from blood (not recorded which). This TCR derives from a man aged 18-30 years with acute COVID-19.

The sequenced DNA is TGTGCCAGCAGCGTAGCACAGGGGGTAGATACGCAGTATTTT. It translates as CASSVAQGVDTQYF. Rearrangement joined TRBV9 to TRBJ2-3, with TRBD1 matching 8 junction bases. Taken from the germline V gene, the CDR1 and CDR2 loops are SGDLS and YYNGEE. CDR3 length: 14 amino acids, cysteine to phenylalanine. Just CDR3 DNA is preserved here, 42 bases in frame from base 1. Trimmed from V: 0 bases; trimmed from J: 5 bases; junction bases lacking a gene match: 2.